The 26 T cell receptor beta chains given below trace back to one sample, sequenced in a study of stem cell transplantation in POMP-related autoinflammatory disease. Generated by immunoSEQ multiplex PCR, the TCRdb table keeps only in-frame clones and is missing some. This sample yields 25,000 to 30,000 clones, of which about 81% are seen a single time; around 2.4% belongs to the top ten. This sample comprised CD4+ T cells from PBMCs, obtained before stem cell transplantation. Receptors originate from a human donor with POMP-related autoinflammation and immune dysregulation (PRAID).

The count of this clone is one. V is TRBV9 and J is TRBJ2-3; the D gene is possibly TRBD2 (6 bases). Trimming removed 2 bases from V and 0 bases from J, with 10 bases in between. This CDR3 is built from 15 residues. CDR1 and CDR2 from the germline V gene are SGDLS and YYNGEE. The DNA for the CDR3 is TGTGCCAGCAGCGTGGTGGGGGGTAGCACAGATACGCAGTATTTT. Its translation is CASSVVGGSTDTQYF.

The V call is TRBV5-1, the J call TRBJ1-1; D gene uncertain. V lost 3 bases and J lost 0, with 6 bases in between. The CDR3 is 13 residues long. The germline CDR1 and CDR2 sequences are SGHRS and YFSETQ. This CDR3 is CASSSDLNTEAFF. CDR3 coding DNA: TGCGCCAGCAGCTCGGACCTGAACACTGAAGCTTTCTTT.

The V call is TRBV4-1, the J call TRBJ1-4; D is undetermined. Germline loops: CDR1 MGHRA, CDR2 YSYEKL. The CDR3 covers 13 residues. V lost 7 bases to trimming and J lost 1 base, with 7 bases between them. The CDR3 bases are TGCGCCAGCAAGGACGGAACTAATGAAAAACTGTTTTTT. Translating it yields CASKDGTNEKLFF.

The rearrangement uses TRBV7-2 and TRBJ2-3, with a possible D match to TRBD2 (7 bases). In germline, CDR1 is SGHTA, CDR2 FQGNSA. The CDR3 covers 15 residues. V lost 2 bases, J lost 6 bases, and 15 bases lay in between. In DNA form, the CDR3 reads TGTGCCAGCAGCTTAAGGTCGGGGGGCCTTGATACGCAGTATTTT. Translation: CASSLRSGGLDTQYF.

The V call is TRBV28, the J call TRBJ2-1; 7 positions match TRBD2. The ends lost 2 bases at V and 0 bases at J; junction bases unmatched: 1. Looked up from germline, CDR1 is MDHEN and CDR2 is SYDVKM. The CDR3 loop spans 15 amino acids. The CDR3 nucleotides are TGTGCCAGCAGTTTAGGCGGGAGCTCCTACAATGAGCAGTTCTTC. Its translation is CASSLGGSSYNEQFF.

The V gene is TRBV19, the J gene TRBJ1-2; no clear D gene. Germline V gene data show CDR1 as LNHDA and CDR2 as SQIVND (reference sequence). Trimming shortened V by 2 bases and J by 0 bases, and 10 bases separated the two germline ends. The length of the CDR3 is 15 residues. In DNA form, the CDR3 reads TGTGCCAGTAGTATACGGACGAATGCTAACTATGGCTACACCTTC. Translation gives CASSIRTNANYGYTF.

A few counts support this clone. Here the CDR3 DNA reads TGTGCCAGCAGTTACTATACGACAGGGGCCTATGGCTACACCTTC. Translated, it gives CASSYYTTGAYGYTF. The chain is built from TRBV2 and TRBJ1-2; 8 nucleotides agree with TRBD1. The germline V gene encodes CDR1 SNHLY and CDR2 FYNNEI. The length of the CDR3 is 15 residues. J was trimmed by 4 bases and V by 5 bases; bases with no gene match: 9.

The chain uses TRBV5-1 and TRBJ2-3; 15 bases line up with TRBD2. The CDR3 extends over 16 amino acids. In germline, CDR1 is SGHRS, CDR2 YFSETQ. Trimming removed 5 bases from V and 3 bases from J; junction bases left unmatched: 4. The CDR3: CASSGTSGGLTDTQYF. The DNA of the CDR3 is TGCGCCAGCAGTGGGACTAGCGGGGGGTTGACAGATACGCAGTATTTT.

The chain uses TRBV6-5 and TRBJ1-1, with D maybe TRBD1 (5 bases). Trimming cost V 1 base and J 1 base, with 10 bases left between them. The CDR3 length is 15 residues. Germline CDR1 MNHEY, CDR2 SVGAGI. CDR3 nucleotide sequence: TGTGCCAGCAGTTACTTTCCGGGGGGGAACACTGAAGCTTTCTTT. It translates to CASSYFPGGNTEAFF.

The chain carries TRBV28 and TRBJ1-5; D may be TRBD1 (5 bases). The germline gives CDR1 MDHEN, CDR2 SYDVKM. Trimming shortened V by 4 bases and J by 7 bases, and 17 bases separated the two germline ends. The CDR3 covers 15 residues. DNA for the CDR3: TGTGCCAGCAGTTCCAACTTGGGGCCTGGACAGCCCCAGCATTTT. Translated, it gives CASSSNLGPGQPQHF.

The J gene is TRBJ1-4, the V gene TRBV11-2; unclear D gene. The germline V and J ends were trimmed by 2 bases and 12 bases, with 19 bases remaining between them. The CDR3 runs to 15 residues. Per germline, CDR1 SGHAT and CDR2 FQNNGV. The CDR3 nucleotides read TGTGCCAGCAGCTTAAAGGCCAGCAAGTTTGGGGAACTGTTTTTT. Its translation is CASSLKASKFGELFF.

This chain uses TRBV28 with TRBJ1-4; 7 nucleotides match TRBD1. The germline V gene has CDR1 MDHEN and CDR2 SYDVKM. The CDR3 covers 16 residues. V shed 5 bases, J shed 6 bases, and the junction held 12 bases outside the gene matches. CDR3 bases: TGTGCCAGCAGTCCACCCTCAGGGGGGCAATATGAAAAACTGTTTTTT. Its protein is CASSPPSGGQYEKLFF.

The V call is TRBV29-1, the J call TRBJ2-1; the D gene is possibly TRBD2 (6 bases). This CDR3 has 15 amino acids. Trimming cost V 4 bases and J 0 bases, with 13 bases left between them. Germline V gene lookup returns CDR1 SQVTM and CDR2 ANQGSEA. CDR3 sequence: CSVVPGLRSYNEQFF. DNA of the CDR3: TGCAGCGTTGTCCCGGGACTCCGCTCCTACAATGAGCAGTTCTTC.

The rearrangement links TRBV4-1 to TRBJ2-3; TRBD2 matches 8 bases. The CDR3 loop spans 16 amino acids. The germline gives CDR1 MGHRA, CDR2 YSYEKL. The trim removed 1 base at V and 2 bases at J, leaving 5 bases unmatched. The CDR3 nucleotides read TGCGCCAGCAGCCAAGGATTAGCGGGGATCACAGATACGCAGTATTTT. This sequence encodes CASSQGLAGITDTQYF.

This chain joins TRBV30 and TRBJ2-7, with D uncertain. CDR3 length: 14 residues. In germline, CDR1 is GTSNPN, CDR2 SVGIG (reference sequence). Trimming left V 0 bases short and J 6 bases short, with 15 bases between. CDR3 residues: CAWSVPPRSSEQYF. The CDR3 DNA reads as TGTGCCTGGAGTGTACCCCCGCGCTCGTCCGAGCAGTACTTC.

This chain's CDR3 is CASSLQQIRGETQYF. CDR3 nucleotides: TGTGCCAGCAGCTTACAACAAATTAGGGGTGAGACCCAGTACTTC. This chain joins TRBV11-2 and TRBJ2-5; D possibly corresponds to TRBD1 (5 bases). Trimming took off 2 bases at V and 5 bases at J, with 15 bases between the two ends. The CDR3 runs 15 residues. In germline, CDR1 is SGHAT, CDR2 FQNNGV. Together with reference TRBV11-2 and TRBJ2-5, the CDR3 gives the full variable domain: EAGVAQSPRYKIIEKRQSVAFWCNPISGHATLYWYQQILGQGPKLLIQFQNNGVVDDSQLPKDRFSAERLKGVDSTLKIQPAKLEDSAVYLCASSLQQIRGETQYFGPGTRLLVL.

CDR3 in amino acids: CASRGLKAGFDEQFF. In DNA, the CDR3 is TGTGCCAGCCGGGGACTAAAAGCGGGGTTCGATGAGCAGTTCTTC. J is TRBJ2-1 and V is TRBV6-1; 7 bases match TRBD2. V shed 8 bases, J shed 8 bases, and the junction held 15 bases outside the gene matches. In germline, CDR1 is MNHNS, CDR2 SASEGT. The CDR3 totals 15 residues.

J is TRBJ1-1 and V is TRBV28; the D is unclear. V dropped 2 bases and J dropped 1 base, with 11 bases sitting between them. From germline, CDR1 is MDHEN and CDR2 SYDVKM. This CDR3 comprises 15 residues. This chain's CDR3 is CASSLNSPTNTEAFF. The CDR3 nucleotides read TGTGCCAGCAGTTTAAACAGTCCCACGAACACTGAAGCTTTCTTT.

This clone came up once. V and J are TRBV2 and TRBJ2-1, with 11 bases matching TRBD2. The CDR3 has 15 residues. V lost 8 bases, J lost 6 bases, and 9 bases stayed unmatched. Germline lookup yields CDR1 SNHLY and CDR2 FYNNEI. The CDR3 region is CASGGWLAGGNEQFF. CDR3 sequence (DNA): TGTGCCAGCGGGGGGTGGCTAGCGGGAGGCAATGAGCAGTTCTTC.

V gene TRBV5-1 combines with J gene TRBJ2-3, with TRBD2 matching 10 bases. Germline V gene sequence: CDR1 SGHRS, CDR2 YFSETQ. There are 19 residues in the CDR3. The J segment lost 2 bases and the V segment lost 2 bases, leaving 14 bases of the junction unmatched. CDR3: CASSFPTRRTSGITDTQYF. In nucleotides, the CDR3 is TGCGCCAGCAGCTTTCCTACCCGCAGGACTAGCGGAATCACAGATACGCAGTATTTT.

This clone came up a few times. The V gene is TRBV6-5, the J gene TRBJ1-2; D is possibly TRBD1 (6 bases). CDR1 and CDR2 (germline): MNHEY, SVGAGI. V lost 2 bases and J 8 bases, leaving 18 bases between the germline ends. The CDR3 is 15 amino acids. The CDR3 is CASSYATGPSGGYTF. CDR3 DNA sequence: TGTGCCAGCAGTTACGCGACAGGCCCTTCTGGAGGCTACACCTTC.

V gene TRBV6-5 combines with J gene TRBJ2-1, with 10 bases fitting TRBD1. Germline V lookup: CDR1 MNHEY, CDR2 SVGAGI. CDR3 size: 16 residues. V shed 2 bases and J 7 bases; nucleotides not matched to a gene: 8. CDR3 sequence (DNA): TGTGCCAGCAGTTACCCGGGACAGGGGAAGGGGAATGAGCAGTTCTTC. Translation gives CASSYPGQGKGNEQFF.

This chain links TRBV6-7 with TRBJ1-5; no clear D gene. TRBV6-7 is identified as an open reading frame with a role that is uncertain. The CDR3 is made up of 14 amino acids. Trimming removed 3 bases at V and 0 bases at J, with 6 bases between. The CDR3 reads CASSYKVSNQPQHF. The DNA for the CDR3 is TGTGCCAGCAGTTATAAGGTTAGCAATCAGCCCCAGCATTTT.

The CDR3 is CASSLGLAGLEQFF. CDR3 in DNA: TGTGCCAGCAGCCTTGGACTAGCGGGATTAGAGCAGTTCTTC. The chain is built from TRBV11-2 and TRBJ2-1, with 12 nucleotides matching TRBD2. V lost 5 bases and J lost 10; bases outside the gene matches: 6. Germline V lookup: CDR1 SGHAT, CDR2 FQNNGV. CDR3 size: 14 residues.

V gene TRBV6-5 combines with J gene TRBJ1-4, with a possible D match to TRBD1 (6 bases). Germline CDR1 reads MNHEY; CDR2 reads SVGAGI. The CDR3 consists of 16 residues. The V gene lost 2 bases and the J gene lost 8 bases, with 18 bases spanning the gap. The CDR3 loop is CASSYAPWTAKEKLFF. In DNA, the CDR3 is TGTGCCAGCAGTTACGCCCCGTGGACAGCGAAGGAAAAACTGTTTTTT.

V and J are TRBV9 and TRBJ1-2; D remains ambiguous. In germline, CDR1 is SGDLS, CDR2 YYNGEE. This CDR3 contains 14 residues. V shed 2 bases and J shed 1 base, with 9 bases lying between them. DNA of the CDR3: TGTGCCAGCAGCGTCGAAGGAGTTAACTATGGCTACACCTTC. As protein: CASSVEGVNYGYTF. Drawing the rest from reference TRBV9 and TRBJ1-2, the complete variable domain is DSGVTQTPKHLITATGQRVTLRCSPRSGDLSVYWYQQSLDQGLQFLIQYYNGEERAKGNILERFSAQQFPDLHSELNLSSLELGDSALYFCASSVEGVNYGYTFGSGTRLTVV.